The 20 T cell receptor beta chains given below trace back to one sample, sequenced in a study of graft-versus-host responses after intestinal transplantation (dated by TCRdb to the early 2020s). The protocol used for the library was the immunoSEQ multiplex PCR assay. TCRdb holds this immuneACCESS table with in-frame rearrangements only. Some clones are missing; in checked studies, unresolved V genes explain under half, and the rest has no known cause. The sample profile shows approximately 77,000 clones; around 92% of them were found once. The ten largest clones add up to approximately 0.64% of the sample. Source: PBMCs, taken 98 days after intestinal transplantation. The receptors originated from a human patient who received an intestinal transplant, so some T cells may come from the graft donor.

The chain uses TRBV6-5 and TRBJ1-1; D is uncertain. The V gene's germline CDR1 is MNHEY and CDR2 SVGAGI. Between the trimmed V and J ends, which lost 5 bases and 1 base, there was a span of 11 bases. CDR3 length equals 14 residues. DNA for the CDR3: TGTGCCAGCAGTCTCTACTCCTCGAACACTGAAGCTTTCTTT. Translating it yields CASSLYSSNTEAFF.

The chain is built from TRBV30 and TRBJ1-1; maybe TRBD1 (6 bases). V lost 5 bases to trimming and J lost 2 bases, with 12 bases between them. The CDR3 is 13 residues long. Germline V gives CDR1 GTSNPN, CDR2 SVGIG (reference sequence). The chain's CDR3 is CAWQGLFNTEAFF. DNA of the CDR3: TGTGCCTGGCAGGGGTTGTTCAACACTGAAGCTTTCTTT.

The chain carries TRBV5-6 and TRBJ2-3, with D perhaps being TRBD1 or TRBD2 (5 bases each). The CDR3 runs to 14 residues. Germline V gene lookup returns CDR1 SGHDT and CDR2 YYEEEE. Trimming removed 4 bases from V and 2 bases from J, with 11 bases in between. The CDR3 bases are TGTGCCAGCAGCCAAGGGACCTTCACAGATACGCAGTATTTT. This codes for CASSQGTFTDTQYF.

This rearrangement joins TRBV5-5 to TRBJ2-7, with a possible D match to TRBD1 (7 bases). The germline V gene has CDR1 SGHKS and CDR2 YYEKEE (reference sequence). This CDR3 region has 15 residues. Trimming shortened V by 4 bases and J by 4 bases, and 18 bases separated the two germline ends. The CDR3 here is CASSLPSRGAYEQYF. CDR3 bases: TGTGCCAGCAGCCTCCCCTCCAGGGGGGCTTACGAGCAGTACTTC.

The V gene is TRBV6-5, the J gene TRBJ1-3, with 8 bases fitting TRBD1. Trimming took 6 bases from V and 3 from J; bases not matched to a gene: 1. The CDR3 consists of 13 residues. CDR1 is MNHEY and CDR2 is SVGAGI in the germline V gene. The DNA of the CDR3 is TGTGCCAGCAGCGGACAGGGTGGAAACACCATATATTTT. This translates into CASSGQGGNTIYF.

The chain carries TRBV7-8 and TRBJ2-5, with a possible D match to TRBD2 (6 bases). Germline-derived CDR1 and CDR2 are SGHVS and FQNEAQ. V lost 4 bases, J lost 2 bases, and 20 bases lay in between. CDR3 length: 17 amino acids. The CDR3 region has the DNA TGTGCCAGCAGCTCCCCTTTGAGGAGCGGGCCACAAGAGACCCAGTACTTC. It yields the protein CASSSPLRSGPQETQYF.

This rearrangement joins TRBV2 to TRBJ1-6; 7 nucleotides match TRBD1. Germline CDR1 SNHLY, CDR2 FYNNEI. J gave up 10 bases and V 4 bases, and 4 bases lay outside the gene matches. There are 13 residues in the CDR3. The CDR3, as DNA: TGTGCCAGCAGTGGACAGGGCGGGTCACCCCTCCACTTT. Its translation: CASSGQGGSPLHF.

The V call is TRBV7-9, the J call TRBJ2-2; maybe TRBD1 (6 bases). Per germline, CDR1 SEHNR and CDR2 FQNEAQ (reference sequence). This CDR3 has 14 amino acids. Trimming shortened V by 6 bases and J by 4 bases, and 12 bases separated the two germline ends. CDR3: CASSSGAPTGELFF. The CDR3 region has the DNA TGTGCCAGCAGTTCAGGGGCCCCCACCGGGGAGCTGTTTTTT.

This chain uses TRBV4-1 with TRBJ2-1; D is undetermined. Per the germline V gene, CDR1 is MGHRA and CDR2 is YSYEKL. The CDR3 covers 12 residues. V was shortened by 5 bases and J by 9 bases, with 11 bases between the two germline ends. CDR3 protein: CASSSDSPEQFF. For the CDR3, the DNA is TGCGCCAGCAGCTCCGATTCCCCTGAGCAGTTCTTC.

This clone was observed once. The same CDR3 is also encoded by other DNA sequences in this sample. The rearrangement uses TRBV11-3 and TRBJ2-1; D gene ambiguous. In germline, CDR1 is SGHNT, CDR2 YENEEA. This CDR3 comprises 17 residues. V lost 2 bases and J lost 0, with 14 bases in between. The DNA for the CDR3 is TGTGCCAGCAGCTTACATCGCGGAGCAAGCTCCTACAATGAGCAGTTCTTC. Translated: CASSLHRGASSYNEQFF.

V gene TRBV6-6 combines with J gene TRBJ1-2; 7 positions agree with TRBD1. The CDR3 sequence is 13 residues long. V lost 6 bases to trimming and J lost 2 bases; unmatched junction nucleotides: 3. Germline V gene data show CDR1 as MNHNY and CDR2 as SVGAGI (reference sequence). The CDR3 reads CASSQQGNYGYTF. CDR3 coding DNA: TGTGCCAGCAGCCAACAGGGGAACTATGGCTACACCTTC.

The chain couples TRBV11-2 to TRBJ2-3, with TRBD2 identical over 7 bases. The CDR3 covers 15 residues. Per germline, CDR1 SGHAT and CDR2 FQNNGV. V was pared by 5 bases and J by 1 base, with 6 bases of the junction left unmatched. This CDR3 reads CASSAWGGGTDTQYF. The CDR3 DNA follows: TGTGCCAGCAGCGCCTGGGGAGGGGGCACAGATACGCAGTATTTT.

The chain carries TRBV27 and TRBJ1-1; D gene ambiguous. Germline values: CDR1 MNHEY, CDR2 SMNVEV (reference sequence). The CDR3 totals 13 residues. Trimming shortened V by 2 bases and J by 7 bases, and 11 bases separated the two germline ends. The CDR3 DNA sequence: TGTGCCAGCAGTTTAGCTTACGGGAATGAAGCTTTCTTT. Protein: CASSLAYGNEAFF.

In DNA form, the CDR3 reads TGTGCCAGCAGTGATGTGGGGAAGAACGCTTTCTTT. Translated, it gives CASSDVGKNAFF. The chain carries TRBV25-1 and TRBJ1-1; D not certain. The germline V gene has CDR1 MGHDK and CDR2 SYGVNS. This CDR3 region has 12 residues. Trimming took off 3 bases at V and 11 bases at J, with 13 bases between the two ends.

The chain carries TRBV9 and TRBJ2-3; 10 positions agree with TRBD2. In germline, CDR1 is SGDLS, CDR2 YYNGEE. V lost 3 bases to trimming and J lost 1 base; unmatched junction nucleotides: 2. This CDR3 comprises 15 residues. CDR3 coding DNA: TGTGCCAGCAGCGCCGGGACTAGCGGCACAGATACGCAGTATTTT. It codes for CASSAGTSGTDTQYF.

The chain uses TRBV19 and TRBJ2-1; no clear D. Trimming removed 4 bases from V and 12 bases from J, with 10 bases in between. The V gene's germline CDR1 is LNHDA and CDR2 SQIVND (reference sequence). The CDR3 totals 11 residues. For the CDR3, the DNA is TGTGCCAGTAGTAATCCCACTGGGCAGTTCTTC. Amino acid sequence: CASSNPTGQFF.

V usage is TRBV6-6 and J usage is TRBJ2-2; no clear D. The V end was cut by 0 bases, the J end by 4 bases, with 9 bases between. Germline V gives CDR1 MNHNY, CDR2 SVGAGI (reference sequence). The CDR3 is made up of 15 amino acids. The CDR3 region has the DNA TGTGCCAGCAGTTACTCGATGGGTTTCACCGGGGAGCTGTTTTTT. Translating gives CASSYSMGFTGELFF.

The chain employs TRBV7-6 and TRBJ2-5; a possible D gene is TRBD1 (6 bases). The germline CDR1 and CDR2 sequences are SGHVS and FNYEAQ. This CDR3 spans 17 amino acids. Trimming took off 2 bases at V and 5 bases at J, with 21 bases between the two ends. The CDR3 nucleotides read TGTGCCAGCAGCTTAACCCACCTTACAGGGTTGGGGGAGACCCAGTACTTC. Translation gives CASSLTHLTGLGETQYF.

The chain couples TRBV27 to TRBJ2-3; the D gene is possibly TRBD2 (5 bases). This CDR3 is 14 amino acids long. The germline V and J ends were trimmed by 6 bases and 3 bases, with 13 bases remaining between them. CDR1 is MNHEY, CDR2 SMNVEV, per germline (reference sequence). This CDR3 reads CASRLSGETDTQYF. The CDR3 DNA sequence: TGTGCCAGCAGGCTATCCGGGGAGACAGATACGCAGTATTTT.

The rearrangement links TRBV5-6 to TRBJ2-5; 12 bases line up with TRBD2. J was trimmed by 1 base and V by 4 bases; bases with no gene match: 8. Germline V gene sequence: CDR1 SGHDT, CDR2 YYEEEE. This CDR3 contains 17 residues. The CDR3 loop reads CASSHRTSGKSQETQYF. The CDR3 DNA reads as TGTGCCAGCAGCCACCGGACTAGCGGGAAGTCCCAAGAGACCCAGTACTTC.